This T cell receptor beta chain appears in the sequencing data of a study of T cells in Graves' hyperthyroidism and ophthalmopathy. Study-wide findings and caveats: Most clonotypes that expanded in the thyroid above 0.001 also showed up in blood.

This clonotype was counted many times. Antigen: not known. Amplified TCR beta CDR3 regions derived from RNA transcripts. With the HTBI primer set, the TCR CDR3 went through a first round of RT-PCR. Each CDR3 protein is one row after TCRdb ran MiXCR on the multiplex PCR reads. The sample holds around 300,000 distinct CDR3 sequences; roughly 14% are singletons and the top ten take 6% to 8%. A patient was excluded if there was uncontrolled infection, other autoimmune disease, pregnancy or lactation. Fresh peripheral blood, roughly 9.8 ml of it, supplied the PBMCs. CDR1 and CDR2 from the germline V gene are SEHNR and FQNEAQ (reference sequence). This CDR3 is built from 12 residues. Between the trimmed V and J ends, which lost 5 bases and 10 bases, there was a span of 14 bases.

Input material: blood. This chain connects TRBV7-9 to TRBJ1-1, with D uncertain. The TCR comes from a woman younger than 45 with Graves' hyperthyroidism that later progressed to Graves' ophthalmopathy. The CDR3 is CASSVGSDRAFF. CDR3 sequence (DNA): TGTGCCAGCAGCGTAGGGTCCGATCGAGCTTTCTTT.